One sample yielded the 9 T cell receptor beta chains listed below, sequenced in a study of blood T cell repertoires in COVID-19. Assay: immunoSEQ multiplex PCR; the TCRdb copy retains only in-frame clones and omits some. The sample records under 250,000 clones, almost 90% being singletons. Sequencing used peripheral blood. Receptors were obtained from a woman aged 60-70 years with acute or convalescent COVID-19.

V gene TRBV21-1 combines with J gene TRBJ2-7; TRBD1 is the table's D call, not checked against the DNA. TRBV21-1 is given as a pseudogene. The CDR3 runs to 14 residues. The CDR3 spells CASSKGRQGAREYF. The CDR3 nucleotides read TGTGCCAGCAGCAAAGGTCGGCAGGGGGCTCGAGAGTACTTC.

This chain connects TRBV2 to TRBJ2-5; 7 positions agree with TRBD2. The CDR3 spans 15 residues. Unmatched junction bases numbered 7, after V lost 1 base and J lost 5 bases. CDR1 SNHLY and CDR2 FYNNEI come from the germline V gene. The CDR3 reads CASSEESSGGETQYF. CDR3 sequence (DNA): TGTGCCAGCAGTGAAGAATCTAGCGGCGGCGAGACCCAGTACTTC. The full variable domain, with the rest looked up from reference TRBV2 and TRBJ2-5, is EPEVTQTPSHQVTQMGQEVILRCVPISNHLYFYWYRQILGQKVEFLVSFYNNEISEKSEIFDDQFSVERPDGSNFTLKIRSTKLEDSAMYFCASSEESSGGETQYFGPGTRLLVL.

The chain couples TRBV5-1 to TRBJ1-1; D is possibly TRBD1 (5 bases). CDR3 size: 13 residues. The V end was cut by 4 bases, the J end by 3 bases, with 10 bases between. Germline V lookup: CDR1 SGHRS, CDR2 YFSETQ. The chain's CDR3 is CASSGSRDTEAFF. The CDR3 nucleotides read TGCGCCAGCAGCGGATCCAGGGACACTGAAGCTTTCTTT.

Comment on this clone: Other DNA sequences in the same sample also yield this CDR3. This chain links TRBV6-5 with TRBJ1-1; no reliable D call. Germline V gene data show CDR1 as MNHEY and CDR2 as SVGAGI. Trimming shortened V by 6 bases and J by 0 bases, and 5 bases separated the two germline ends. The CDR3 length is 12 residues. Here the CDR3 DNA reads TGTGCCAGCAGAACGGTGAACACTGAAGCTTTCTTT. It encodes CASRTVNTEAFF.

The chain is built from TRBV7-9 and TRBJ2-6, with D unresolved. V lost 7 bases to trimming and J lost 0 bases, with 7 bases between them. Germline V lookup: CDR1 SEHNR, CDR2 FQNEAQ (reference sequence). The CDR3 is 14 residues long. As DNA, the CDR3 is TGTGCCAGCAAGAACAGCTCTGGGGCCAACGTCCTGACTTTC. This encodes CASKNSSGANVLTF.

The genes are TRBV28 and TRBJ1-4; 8 bases agree with TRBD1. Germline values: CDR1 MDHEN, CDR2 SYDVKM. Trimming removed 7 bases from V and 6 bases from J; junction bases left unmatched: 10. The CDR3 length is 15 residues. The CDR3 region is CASINVAGGDEKLFF. The DNA of the CDR3 is TGTGCCAGCATTAATGTGGCAGGGGGCGATGAAAAACTGTTTTTT.

V is TRBV28 and J is TRBJ1-5; 7 nucleotides agree with TRBD1. Trimming took 6 bases from V and 6 from J; bases not matched to a gene: 8. The CDR3 totals 14 residues. Germline CDR1 is MDHEN and CDR2 is SYDVKM. In DNA, the CDR3 is TGTGCCAGCAGCGTAGGAGGGGGCGGTCAGCCCCAGCATTTT. Translation gives CASSVGGGGQPQHF.

The chain uses TRBV6-6 and TRBJ2-5; a weak D match, TRBD2 (6 bases). There are 16 residues in the CDR3. Germline V gene sequence: CDR1 MNHNY, CDR2 SVGAGI (reference sequence). The germline V and J ends were trimmed by 7 bases and 1 base, with 19 bases remaining between them. Written as DNA, the CDR3 is TGTGCCAGCACCCTGGCCCGGGACTCAATCCAAGAGACCCAGTACTTC. This gives the protein CASTLARDSIQETQYF.

V and J are TRBV30 and TRBJ1-1, with D possibly TRBD1 on 6 matching bases. The CDR3 covers 15 residues. Per germline, CDR1 GTSNPN and CDR2 SVGIG (reference sequence). V shed 1 base and J shed 1 base, with 13 bases lying between them. CDR3 coding DNA: TGTGCCTGGAGTGGATCCTCGACAGGGAACACTGAAGCTTTCTTT. It codes for CAWSGSSTGNTEAFF.